This T cell receptor beta chain was obtained from a study of cytomegalovirus exposure and HLA in healthy donors. Findings and limits, study-wide: The classifier was said to identify cytomegalovirus status with high specificity and sensitivity. In vitro confirmation showed three CMV-associated chains to be CMV antigen specific. Productive rates of about 87% or about 30% were seen for most TCR beta V segments in an earlier analysis.

Details on this clone: Its antigen remains unknown.

Researchers ran the PCR with 60 Vbeta and 13 Jbeta primers. The assay was immunoSEQ multiplex PCR, and TCRdb's table has in-frame clones only and misses some. In the table there are around 160,000 clones, approximately 79% of which are singletons. Sequences were obtained from PBMCs. The sequence was collected from a middle-aged man in good health and CMV-seropositive.

The CDR3 DNA reads TGTGCCAGCAGTGAGAGCCCAGGTTCTTATGGCTACACCTTC. Translation: CASSESPGSYGYTF. The chain couples TRBV6-1 to TRBJ1-2; D gene uncertain. The CDR3 is made up of 14 amino acids. Germline CDR1 and CDR2: MNHNS and SASEGT. The V and J ends lost 3 bases and 5 bases respectively, with 13 bases between them.